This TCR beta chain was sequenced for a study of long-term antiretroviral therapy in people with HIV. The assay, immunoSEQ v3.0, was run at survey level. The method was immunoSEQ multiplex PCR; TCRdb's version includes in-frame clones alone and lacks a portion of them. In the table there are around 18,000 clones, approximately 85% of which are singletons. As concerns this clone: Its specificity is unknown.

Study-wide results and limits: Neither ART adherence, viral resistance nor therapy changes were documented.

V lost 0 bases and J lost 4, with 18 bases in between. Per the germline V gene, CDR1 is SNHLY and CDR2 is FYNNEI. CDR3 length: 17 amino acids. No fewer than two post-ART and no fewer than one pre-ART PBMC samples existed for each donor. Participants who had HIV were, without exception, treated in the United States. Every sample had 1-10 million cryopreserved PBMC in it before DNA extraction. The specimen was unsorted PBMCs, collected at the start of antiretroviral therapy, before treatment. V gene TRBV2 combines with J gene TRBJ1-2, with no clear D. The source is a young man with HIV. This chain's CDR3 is CASSEALSWAPSYGYTF. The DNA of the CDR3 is TGTGCCAGCAGTGAAGCGCTCAGCTGGGCCCCTTCCTATGGCTACACCTTC. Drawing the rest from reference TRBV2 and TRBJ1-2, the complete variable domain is EPEVTQTPSHQVTQMGQEVILRCVPISNHLYFYWYRQILGQKVEFLVSFYNNEISEKSEIFDDQFSVERPDGSNFTLKIRSTKLEDSAMYFCASSEALSWAPSYGYTFGSGTRLTVV.